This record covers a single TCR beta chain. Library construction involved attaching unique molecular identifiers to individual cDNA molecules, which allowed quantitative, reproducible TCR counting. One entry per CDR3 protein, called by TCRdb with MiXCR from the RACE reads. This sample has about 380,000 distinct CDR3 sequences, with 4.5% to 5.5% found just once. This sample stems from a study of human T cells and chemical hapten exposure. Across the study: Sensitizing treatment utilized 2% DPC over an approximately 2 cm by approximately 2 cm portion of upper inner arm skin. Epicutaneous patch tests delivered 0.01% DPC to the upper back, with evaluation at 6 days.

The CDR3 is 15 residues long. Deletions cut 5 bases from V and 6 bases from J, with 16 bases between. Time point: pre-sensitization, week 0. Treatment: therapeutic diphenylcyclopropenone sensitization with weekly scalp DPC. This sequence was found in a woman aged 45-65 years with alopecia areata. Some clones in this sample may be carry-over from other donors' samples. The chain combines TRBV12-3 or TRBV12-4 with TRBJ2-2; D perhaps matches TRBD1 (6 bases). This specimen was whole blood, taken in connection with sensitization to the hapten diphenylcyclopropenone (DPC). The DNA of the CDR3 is TGTGCCAGCAGTCGGACAGCGGTCTTTGCCGGGGAGCTGTTTTTT. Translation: CASSRTAVFAGELFF.